One sample yielded the 32 T cell receptor beta chains listed below, sequenced in a study of cytomegalovirus exposure and HLA in healthy donors (dated by TCRdb to the late 2010s). Library construction relied on the immunoSEQ multiplex PCR assay. For the multiplex PCR, a mixture combining 60 forward primers for TCR Vbeta segments and 13 reverse primers for TCR Jbeta segments was used. TCRdb stores this immuneACCESS table with in-frame sequences only. Part of the clones is absent; in the studies checked, under half of the shortfall reflects unresolved V genes, and no reason is known for the rest. The record for this sample contains 190,000 or so clones. The ten top clones hold roughly 0.74% of the sample. The sequencing sample was made of PBMCs. These receptors all stem from a boy aged 5-17 years in good health and CMV-seronegative.

The J gene is TRBJ1-1, the V gene TRBV28, with 9 nucleotides matching TRBD1. V lost 5 bases to trimming and J lost 7 bases; unmatched junction nucleotides: 2. The V gene's germline CDR1 is MDHEN and CDR2 SYDVKM. The CDR3 covers 12 residues. CDR3 bases: TGTGCCAGCAGTCGGACAGGGGATGAAGCTTTCTTT. Translated: CASSRTGDEAFF. Supplemented by reference TRBV28 and TRBJ1-1, the full variable domain reads DVKVTQSSRYLVKRTGEKVFLECVQDMDHENMFWYRQDPGLGLRLIYFSYDVKMKEKGDIPEGYSVSREKKERFSLILESASTNQTSMYLCASSRTGDEAFFGQGTRLTVV.

V usage is TRBV6-5 and J usage is TRBJ1-5, with no clear D. The V gene lost 4 bases and the J gene lost 4 bases, with 14 bases spanning the gap. CDR3 size: 15 residues. Germline V gene sequence: CDR1 MNHEY, CDR2 SVGAGI. Here the CDR3 reads CASSLIPGPNQPQHF. CDR3 nucleotide sequence: TGTGCCAGCAGTTTGATACCGGGTCCTAATCAGCCCCAGCATTTT.

The chain links TRBV11-3 to TRBJ2-3; D ambiguous. From germline, CDR1 is SGHNT and CDR2 YENEEA. V dropped 2 bases and J dropped 5 bases, with 8 bases sitting between them. CDR3 length: 13 amino acids. DNA of the CDR3: TGTGCCAGCAGCTTAAACTCGTTAGATACGCAGTATTTT. Its protein product is CASSLNSLDTQYF.

This chain joins TRBV7-9 and TRBJ2-3; tentatively, D is TRBD2 (7 bases). The germline V gene encodes CDR1 SEHNR and CDR2 FQNEAQ (reference sequence). Trimming stripped 4 bases from V and 5 bases from J, with 16 bases between. This CDR3 contains 15 residues. The CDR3 nucleotides read TGTGCCAGCAGCTCCACCGGGGGGCGGGAAGATACGCAGTATTTT. Translating it yields CASSSTGGREDTQYF. Using reference TRBV7-9 and TRBJ2-3 for the parts outside the CDR3, the full variable domain is DTGVSQNPRHKITKRGQNVTFRCDPISEHNRLYWYRQTLGQGPEFLTYFQNEAQLEKSRLLSDRFSAERPKGSFSTLEIQRTEQGDSAMYLCASSSTGGREDTQYFGPGTRLTVL.

The chain couples TRBV15 to TRBJ1-1; TRBD1 agrees at 10 bases. CDR3 length: 14 residues. V dropped 4 bases and J dropped 5; count of bases not matched to a gene: 4. Germline CDR1 is LNHNV and CDR2 is YYDKDF (reference sequence). The CDR3 protein is CATSTRDRGTEAFF. The CDR3 coding sequence is TGTGCCACCAGCACAAGGGACAGGGGTACTGAAGCTTTCTTT.

The chain's CDR3 is CASVILGDQETQYF. The CDR3 DNA follows: TGTGCCAGCGTCATCCTAGGTGATCAAGAGACCCAGTACTTC. V is TRBV2 and J is TRBJ2-5; D is uncertain. The germline V gene encodes CDR1 SNHLY and CDR2 FYNNEI. With 8 bases removed from V and 2 bases from J, the gap between germline ends came to 15 bases. The length of the CDR3 is 14 residues.

This sequence joins TRBV5-5 and TRBJ2-7, with 11 bases identical to TRBD2. CDR1 SGHKS and CDR2 YYEKEE come from the germline V gene (reference sequence). The CDR3 totals 17 residues. Losses at the gene ends were 5 bases for V and 2 bases for J; bases not matched to a gene: 12. The CDR3 loop is CASRAELAGGITYEQYF. DNA for the CDR3: TGTGCCAGCAGGGCGGAGCTAGCGGGGGGTATCACCTACGAGCAGTACTTC. The complete variable domain, with remaining parts taken from reference TRBV5-5 and TRBJ2-7, reads DAGVTQSPTHLIKTRGQQVTLRCSPISGHKSVSWYQQVLGQGPQFIFQYYEKEERGRGNFPDRFSARQFPNYSSELNVNALLLGDSALYLCASRAELAGGITYEQYFGPGTRLTVT.

Comment on this clone: The junction does not match germline at one end; this may be a read error. Other nucleotide sequences in the sample specify the same CDR3. The chain carries TRBV2 and TRBJ1-6, with D possibly being TRBD1 (6 bases). This CDR3 region has 15 residues. Germline CDR1 SNHLY, CDR2 FYNNEI. The CDR3 coding sequence is TGCGCCAGCAGTGAACAGGGCACATCACTTAGGGCCCTCCACTTT. This gives the protein CASSEQGTSLRALHF.

V is TRBV4-2 and J is TRBJ2-7; 14 bases match TRBD2. The CDR3 is 16 amino acids. The ends lost 2 bases at V and 4 bases at J; junction bases unmatched: 4. CDR1 is LGHNA, CDR2 YNFKEQ, per germline. The CDR3 here is CASSQSTSGGAYEQYF. The CDR3 bases are TGTGCCAGCAGCCAATCGACTAGCGGGGGGGCTTACGAGCAGTACTTC.

The rearrangement links TRBV7-8 to TRBJ1-2, with unresolved D. With 4 bases removed from V and 6 bases from J, the gap between germline ends came to 21 bases. CDR3 length: 16 residues. CDR1 is SGHVS and CDR2 is FQNEAQ in the germline V gene. DNA for the CDR3: TGTGCCAGCAGCTCCACCACTCCCTTGAGCGGGGATGGCTACACCTTC. Protein sequence: CASSSTTPLSGDGYTF. The full variable domain, completed using reference TRBV7-8 and TRBJ1-2, is GAGVSQSPRYKVAKRGQDVALRCDPISGHVSLFWYQQALGQGPEFLTYFQNEAQLDKSGLPSDRFFAERPEGSVSTLKIQRTQQEDSAVYLCASSSTTPLSGDGYTFGSGTRLTVV.

This chain links TRBV6-1 with TRBJ1-1; 7 bases line up with TRBD1. CDR1 and CDR2 from the germline V gene are MNHNS and SASEGT. Trimming took 4 bases from V and 6 from J; bases not matched to a gene: 8. This CDR3 has 14 amino acids. CDR3 sequence (DNA): TGTGCCAGCAGTGGGGAGACAGGGAGGTCTGAAGCTTTCTTT. Translating gives CASSGETGRSEAFF.

The V call is TRBV4-3, the J call TRBJ1-2; 7 nucleotides line up with TRBD1. CDR1 LGHNA and CDR2 YSLEER come from the germline V gene. V was clipped by 2 bases and J by 7 bases; unmatched bases: 4. This CDR3 contains 13 residues. CDR3 in amino acids: CASSQSYRGGYTF. Written as DNA, the CDR3 is TGCGCCAGCAGCCAATCATACAGGGGTGGCTACACCTTC.

The chain couples TRBV19 to TRBJ1-4; D is ambiguous. The CDR3 consists of 17 residues. Trimming cost V 6 bases and J 1 base, with 18 bases left between them. Germline V gene data show CDR1 as LNHDA and CDR2 as SQIVND (reference sequence). For the CDR3, the DNA is TGTGCCAGTAGAGGGATTAGGGCCGGGGAAACTAATGAAAAACTGTTTTTT. The encoded protein is CASRGIRAGETNEKLFF. Full variable domain (remainder filled in from reference TRBV19 and TRBJ1-4): DGGITQSPKYLFRKEGQNVTLSCEQNLNHDAMYWYRQDPGQGLRLIYYSQIVNDFQKGDIAEGYSVSREKKESFPLTVTSAQKNPTAFYLCASRGIRAGETNEKLFFGSGTQLSVL.

This chain joins TRBV7-9 and TRBJ2-7, with D perhaps matching TRBD2 (6 bases). Per germline, CDR1 SEHNR and CDR2 FQNEAQ (reference sequence). This CDR3 has 12 residues. Trimming took 6 bases from V and 5 from J, leaving 11 bases between them. The CDR3 protein is CASREGFHEQYF. The CDR3 region has the DNA TGTGCCAGCAGGGAGGGGTTCCACGAGCAGTACTTC. The full variable domain, its missing parts supplied by reference TRBV7-9 and TRBJ2-7, is DTGVSQNPRHKITKRGQNVTFRCDPISEHNRLYWYRQTLGQGPEFLTYFQNEAQLEKSRLLSDRFSAERPKGSFSTLEIQRTEQGDSAMYLCASREGFHEQYFGPGTRLTVT.

The rearrangement links TRBV5-4 to TRBJ1-2; possible D gene TRBD1, 6 bases. The V end was cut by 4 bases, the J end by 4 bases, with 14 bases between. The germline gives CDR1 SGHNT, CDR2 YYREEE (reference sequence). The CDR3 totals 14 residues. The CDR3 spells CASSKDSDFYGYTF. The CDR3 nucleotides read TGTGCCAGCAGCAAGGACAGCGATTTCTATGGCTACACCTTC.

This sequence joins TRBV29-1 and TRBJ2-1, with 14 bases identical to TRBD2. V was pared by 3 bases and J by 10 bases, with 8 bases of the junction left unmatched. The V gene's germline CDR1 is SQVTM and CDR2 ANQGSEA. The CDR3 is 15 residues long. In nucleotides, the CDR3 is TGCAGCGTTGATTGGGGACTAGCGGGGGCAGGGGAGCAGTTCTTC. Translating it yields CSVDWGLAGAGEQFF.

This chain joins TRBV7-2 and TRBJ2-2, with unresolved D. Germline lookup yields CDR1 SGHTA and CDR2 FQGNSA. This CDR3 has 16 residues. Trimming pared 2 bases from V and 1 base from J, leaving 11 bases between. DNA for the CDR3: TGTGCCAGCAGCTTACGACGTCCGGGGAACACCGGGGAGCTGTTTTTT. This gives the protein CASSLRRPGNTGELFF. The entire variable domain, with the rest obtained from reference TRBV7-2 and TRBJ2-2, is as follows: GAGVSQSPSNKVTEKGKDVELRCDPISGHTALYWYRQSLGQGLEFLIYFQGNSAPDKSGLPSDRFSAERTGGSVSTLTIQRTQQEDSAVYLCASSLRRPGNTGELFFGEGSRLTVL.

The rearrangement links TRBV13 to TRBJ2-7, with 7 bases lining up with TRBD2. The CDR3 sequence is 16 residues long. V shed 4 bases and J 0 bases; nucleotides not matched to a gene: 9. Per germline, CDR1 PRHDT and CDR2 FYEKMQ (reference sequence). The CDR3 spells CASSSSGGGYSYEQYF. The CDR3 DNA reads as TGTGCCAGCAGCTCGTCAGGCGGGGGATACTCCTACGAGCAGTACTTC.

The rearrangement uses TRBV6-5 and TRBJ2-3, with D uncertain. CDR3 length equals 12 residues. Germline V CDR1 and CDR2: MNHEY, SVGAGI. The V end lost 6 bases, the J end lost 5 bases, and 9 bases lay between the germline ends. The CDR3 sequence is CASRTLGDTQYF. The DNA for the CDR3 is TGTGCCAGCAGGACTTTAGGAGATACGCAGTATTTT.

This rearrangement joins TRBV6-1 to TRBJ2-2; TRBD1 aligns across 11 bases. The CDR3 has 20 amino acids. V dropped 4 bases and J dropped 4; count of bases not matched to a gene: 17. From germline, CDR1 is MNHNS and CDR2 SASEGT. The CDR3 protein is CASSVQVGQGARGSTGELFF. CDR3 bases: TGTGCCAGCAGTGTACAAGTAGGACAGGGGGCGCGAGGGAGCACCGGGGAGCTGTTTTTT.

This sequence joins TRBV7-3 and TRBJ2-1; TRBD2 matches 8 bases. The germline V gene encodes CDR1 SGHTA and CDR2 FQGTGA. The CDR3 consists of 16 residues. V trimming: 1 base; J trimming: 7 bases; junction bases outside the gene matches: 9. The CDR3 is CASSLSLSAGGNEQFF. The CDR3, as DNA: TGTGCCAGCAGCTTAAGCCTTTCGGCGGGGGGTAATGAGCAGTTCTTC. Filled out from reference TRBV7-3 and TRBJ2-1, the complete variable domain reads GAGVSQTPSNKVTEKGKYVELRCDPISGHTALYWYRQSLGQGPEFLIYFQGTGAADDSGLPNDRFFAVRPEGSVSTLKIQRTERGDSAVYLCASSLSLSAGGNEQFFGPGTRLTVL.

This sequence joins TRBV7-2 and TRBJ2-2; TRBD1 might be the D (5 bases). Trimming shortened V by 6 bases and J by 6 bases, and 8 bases separated the two germline ends. CDR1 and CDR2 from the germline V gene are SGHTA and FQGNSA. CDR3 length: 12 residues. The CDR3 reads CASRAGSGELFF. CDR3 bases: TGTGCCAGCAGGGCAGGGTCCGGGGAGCTGTTTTTT.

CDR3 DNA sequence: TGTGCCAGCAGCCCTGGGACTAGCGGGGGGGCCGCACAAGAGACCCAGTACTTC. Residues: CASSPGTSGGAAQETQYF. The genes are TRBV5-4 and TRBJ2-5; 16 bases map to TRBD2. This CDR3 is built from 18 residues. Germline lookup yields CDR1 SGHNT and CDR2 YYREEE (reference sequence). V lost 4 bases and J lost 2; bases outside the gene matches: 8.

The rearrangement joins TRBV5-1 to TRBJ2-5, with 7 bases aligning to TRBD1. Looked up from germline, CDR1 is SGHRS and CDR2 is YFSETQ. The CDR3 is 12 amino acids. V shed 4 bases, J shed 5 bases, and the junction held 2 bases outside the gene matches. CDR3 nucleotide sequence: TGCGCCAGCAGCAGGACAGGCGAGACCCAGTACTTC. Protein sequence: CASSRTGETQYF.

V gene TRBV9 combines with J gene TRBJ1-6; D ambiguous. V was clipped by 4 bases and J by 9 bases, with 14 bases between them. The CDR3 contains 14 residues. The germline V gene encodes CDR1 SGDLS and CDR2 YYNGEE. The CDR3 loop reads CASSPRPAGSPLHF. The CDR3 DNA sequence: TGTGCCAGCAGCCCTCGGCCCGCGGGTTCACCCCTCCACTTT.

V usage is TRBV5-1 and J usage is TRBJ2-2; weak D call: TRBD2 (6 bases). V gave up 4 bases and J gave up 5 bases, with 15 bases separating them. CDR1 and CDR2 (germline): SGHRS, YFSETQ. The CDR3 is 15 residues long. The CDR3 DNA sequence: TGCGCCAGCAGCCCCCGAGAGGCGGGAACCGGGGAGCTGTTTTTT. Protein: CASSPREAGTGELFF.

The V and J genes are TRBV5-1 and TRBJ2-5, with D possibly matching TRBD2 (6 bases). V was pared by 0 bases and J by 5 bases, with 14 bases between. This CDR3 comprises 15 residues. CDR1 and CDR2 (germline): SGHRS, YFSETQ. The CDR3 loop reads CASSLAGLQRETQYF. In DNA, the CDR3 is TGCGCCAGCAGCTTGGCGGGACTCCAGAGGGAGACCCAGTACTTC.

The chain is built from TRBV30 and TRBJ2-7; TRBD1 agrees at 7 bases. Germline V lookup: CDR1 GTSNPN, CDR2 SVGIG (reference sequence). The trim removed 0 bases at V and 10 bases at J, leaving 3 bases unmatched. This CDR3 has 11 amino acids. In DNA, the CDR3 is TGTGCCTGGAGTGTTGGGACAGACCAGTACTTC. Translated: CAWSVGTDQYF.

This chain connects TRBV2 to TRBJ2-5; D remains ambiguous. This CDR3 spans 15 amino acids. Germline lookup yields CDR1 SNHLY and CDR2 FYNNEI. The V end lost 6 bases, the J end lost 2 bases, and 16 bases lay between the germline ends. This CDR3 is CASRFDKIGQETQYF. The CDR3 DNA sequence: TGTGCCAGCAGATTCGACAAGATTGGTCAAGAGACCCAGTACTTC.

The V gene is TRBV5-6, the J gene TRBJ2-7; 9 bases match TRBD1. The germline CDR1 and CDR2 sequences are SGHDT and YYEEEE. This CDR3 spans 14 amino acids. V shed 3 bases and J 4 bases; nucleotides not matched to a gene: 5. For the CDR3, the DNA is TGTGCCAGCAGCTCTTTGGGACAGGGTTACGAGCAGTACTTC. This encodes CASSSLGQGYEQYF.

The rearrangement joins TRBV4-1 to TRBJ2-7; D ambiguous. The CDR3 extends over 13 amino acids. The germline gives CDR1 MGHRA, CDR2 YSYEKL. The V gene lost 5 bases and the J gene lost 6 bases, with 14 bases spanning the gap. The CDR3 loop is CASSGQVVGEQYF. CDR3 in DNA: TGCGCCAGCAGCGGGCAGGTAGTAGGCGAGCAGTACTTC.

The V and J genes are TRBV2 and TRBJ1-2, with TRBD1 matching over 8 bases. In germline, CDR1 is SNHLY, CDR2 FYNNEI. The junction had 5 bases not matched to a gene; V was cut back by 6 bases and J by 2 bases. The CDR3 is made up of 14 amino acids. The CDR3 DNA follows: TGTGCCAGCAGCGAGGACAGGGCAAACTATGGCTACACCTTC. It translates to CASSEDRANYGYTF. Full variable domain (remainder filled in from reference TRBV2 and TRBJ1-2): EPEVTQTPSHQVTQMGQEVILRCVPISNHLYFYWYRQILGQKVEFLVSFYNNEISEKSEIFDDQFSVERPDGSNFTLKIRSTKLEDSAMYFCASSEDRANYGYTFGSGTRLTVV.